The rows below give T cell receptor beta chains drawn from one sample of a study of T cells in Graves' hyperthyroidism and ophthalmopathy. MiXCR, run by TCRdb on the multiplex PCR reads, gives a single entry per CDR3 protein. The sample has about 370,000 distinct CDR3 sequences, approximately 14% seen once. Sequenced input: blood. The origin of the receptors is a woman in her fifties or sixties with Graves' ophthalmopathy. The CDR3 runs from the conserved cysteine through the conserved F or W. Fields, in order: V gene, J gene, D gene, clone size, CDR3 DNA, CDR3 protein. The D gene is left open where the match is weak. Clone size is stated in some rows and not others, as once, few, many or a class when expanded.

v_gene: TRBV5-1; j_gene: TRBJ1-1; d_gene: .; abundance: .; CDR3nt: TGCGCCAGCCGGGAGGGAGGATACACTGAAGCTTTCTTT; CDR3aa: CASREGGYTEAFF
v_gene: TRBV2; j_gene: TRBJ2-7; d_gene: .; abundance: many; CDR3nt: TGTGCCAGGGGGAACAGTATCCACGAGCAGTACTTC; CDR3aa: CARGNSIHEQYF
v_gene: TRBV6-4; j_gene: TRBJ1-5; d_gene: .; abundance: few; CDR3nt: TGTGCCAGCTCCCCGGACGGTTCCCCTAATCAGCCCCAGCATTTT; CDR3aa: CASSPDGSPNQPQHF
v_gene: TRBV20-1; j_gene: TRBJ2-7; d_gene: .; abundance: many; CDR3nt: TGCAGTGCTAGAGGACCTCACTCAGGGTCCTACGAGCAGTACTTC; CDR3aa: CSARGPHSGSYEQYF
v_gene: TRBV5-1; j_gene: TRBJ2-1; d_gene: .; abundance: few; CDR3nt: TGCGCCAGCAGCCCCTCCCTTCGAACCCCCGATGAGCAGTTCTTC; CDR3aa: CASSPSLRTPDEQFF
v_gene: TRBV30; j_gene: TRBJ2-3; d_gene: TRBD2; abundance: few; CDR3nt: TGTGCCTGGAGTGTAGGAGCGGGAGGGCCTCCTGGCACAGATACGCAGTATTTT; CDR3aa: CAWSVGAGGPPGTDTQYF
v_gene: TRBV18; j_gene: TRBJ2-1; d_gene: TRBD2; abundance: many; CDR3nt: TGTGCCAGCTCGGACGGGACTAGCGGGTTGGGTGAGCAGTTCTTC; CDR3aa: CASSDGTSGLGEQFF
v_gene: TRBV3-1; j_gene: TRBJ2-1; d_gene: TRBD2; abundance: many; CDR3nt: TGTGCCAGCAGCCAAGATAGGGGGACTAGCGGGAGGCTCTACAATGAGCAGTTCTTC; CDR3aa: CASSQDRGTSGRLYNEQFF
v_gene: TRBV28; j_gene: TRBJ2-3; d_gene: TRBD2; abundance: many; CDR3nt: TGTGCCAGCAGTTCCCACACCGGGGGGACCTTCAATACGCAGTATTTT; CDR3aa: CASSSHTGGTFNTQYF
v_gene: TRBV30; j_gene: TRBJ2-5; d_gene: .; abundance: many; CDR3nt: TGTGCCTGGGGGCCCCCTGGGGAAGAGACCCAGTACTTC; CDR3aa: CAWGPPGEETQYF
v_gene: TRBV6-4; j_gene: TRBJ1-5; d_gene: .; abundance: .; CDR3nt: TGTGCCAGGCCTCAACCCGGGACCTACAATCAGCCCCAGCATTTT; CDR3aa: CARPQPGTYNQPQHF
v_gene: TRBV2; j_gene: TRBJ2-3; d_gene: .; abundance: many; CDR3nt: TGTGCCAGCAGTGACAGGACAACAGATACGCAGTATTTT; CDR3aa: CASSDRTTDTQYF
v_gene: TRBV24-1; j_gene: TRBJ2-1; d_gene: TRBD1; abundance: many; CDR3nt: TGTGCCACCAGTGATATAGCGGACAGGGGGCAAAATGAGCAGTTCTTC; CDR3aa: CATSDIADRGQNEQFF
v_gene: TRBV5-4; j_gene: TRBJ2-3; d_gene: .; abundance: few; CDR3nt: TGTGCCAGCAGCTTGGGGTTTCAGGGTTCAGATACGCAGTATTTT; CDR3aa: CASSLGFQGSDTQYF
v_gene: TRBV20-1; j_gene: TRBJ2-5; d_gene: .; abundance: .; CDR3nt: TGCAGTGCTAGAGATACGGCCGGGGAGACCCAGTACTTC; CDR3aa: CSARDTAGETQYF
v_gene: TRBV9; j_gene: TRBJ2-5; d_gene: .; abundance: .; CDR3nt: TGTGCCAGCAGCGTAGGGCCTCACGAGACCCAGTACTTC; CDR3aa: CASSVGPHETQYF
v_gene: TRBV5-1; j_gene: TRBJ2-1; d_gene: TRBD2; abundance: many; CDR3nt: TGCGCCAGCAGCCGGGGGGGTAGCGGGATGTCCTACAATGAGCAGTTCTTC; CDR3aa: CASSRGGSGMSYNEQFF
v_gene: TRBV2; j_gene: TRBJ2-3; d_gene: .; abundance: many; CDR3nt: TGTGCCAGCAAGAAGGGGAGAGATACGCAGTATTTT; CDR3aa: CASKKGRDTQYF
v_gene: TRBV20-1; j_gene: TRBJ2-7; d_gene: TRBD2; abundance: many; CDR3nt: TGCAGTGCCGCGCACGGTGGGAGGGCTGTCTACGAGCAGTACTTC; CDR3aa: CSAAHGGRAVYEQYF
v_gene: TRBV5-1; j_gene: TRBJ1-6; d_gene: .; abundance: .; CDR3nt: TGCGCCACCAAGGACAGTTATAATTCACCCCTCCACTTT; CDR3aa: CATKDSYNSPLHF
v_gene: TRBV5-1; j_gene: TRBJ2-2; d_gene: TRBD2; abundance: few; CDR3nt: TGCGCCAGCAGCTCCCTAATTACTAGCGGGAGAGGGAACACCGGGGAGCTGTTTTTT; CDR3aa: CASSSLITSGRGNTGELFF
v_gene: TRBV18; j_gene: TRBJ2-2; d_gene: TRBD2; abundance: .; CDR3nt: TGTGCCAGCTCACGCGCGGGAGGGCCCACCGGGGAGCTGTTTTTT; CDR3aa: CASSRAGGPTGELFF
v_gene: TRBV30; j_gene: TRBJ1-2; d_gene: .; abundance: many; CDR3nt: TGTGCCTGGAGGGAAGCGGTGGCTACCTATGGCTACACCTTC; CDR3aa: CAWREAVATYGYTF
v_gene: TRBV25-1; j_gene: TRBJ2-1; d_gene: .; abundance: .; CDR3nt: TGTGCCAGCAGTGGGGACAGAAGGAGGGCCTTCGACAATGAGCAGTTCTTC; CDR3aa: CASSGDRRRAFDNEQFF
v_gene: TRBV5-1; j_gene: TRBJ2-3; d_gene: TRBD1; abundance: few; CDR3nt: TGCGCCAGCAGCCCCGAACAGGGGCTGGGAGATACGCAGTATTTT; CDR3aa: CASSPEQGLGDTQYF
v_gene: TRBV30; j_gene: TRBJ2-3; d_gene: .; abundance: many; CDR3nt: TGTGCCTGGAGTGTAACTCGCACAGATACGCAGTATTTT; CDR3aa: CAWSVTRTDTQYF
v_gene: TRBV5-1; j_gene: TRBJ2-1; d_gene: TRBD2; abundance: few; CDR3nt: TGCGCCAGCAGCATAGAACTAGCGGTTATGAACAATGAGCAGTTCTTC; CDR3aa: CASSIELAVMNNEQFF
v_gene: TRBV18; j_gene: TRBJ2-3; d_gene: TRBD2; abundance: many; CDR3nt: TGTGCCAGCTCGGCGGGAGTCGGCACAGATACGCAGTATTTT; CDR3aa: CASSAGVGTDTQYF
v_gene: TRBV7-2; j_gene: TRBJ1-4; d_gene: .; abundance: .; CDR3nt: TGTGCCAGCAGCCCGGACTCCTCTGCTAATGAAAAACTGTTTTTT; CDR3aa: CASSPDSSANEKLFF
v_gene: TRBV11-2; j_gene: TRBJ1-2; d_gene: .; abundance: many; CDR3nt: TGTGCCAGCAGCTTAGCAGTTTTTGGGGTTGGCTACACCTTC; CDR3aa: CASSLAVFGVGYTF
v_gene: TRBV7-9; j_gene: TRBJ1-2; d_gene: .; abundance: few; CDR3nt: TGTGCCAGCAGCTCGGCTGGGGCACGGTCTGGCGGCTACACCTTC; CDR3aa: CASSSAGARSGGYTF
v_gene: TRBV20-1; j_gene: TRBJ1-6; d_gene: .; abundance: many; CDR3nt: TGCAGTGCGCCGGGGGGGTACTCCTATAATTCACCCCTCCACTTT; CDR3aa: CSAPGGYSYNSPLHF
v_gene: TRBV18; j_gene: TRBJ2-2; d_gene: .; abundance: many; CDR3nt: TGTGCCAGCTCACCACCCGTGGCCGGGGAGCTGTTTTTT; CDR3aa: CASSPPVAGELFF
v_gene: TRBV7-2; j_gene: TRBJ2-1; d_gene: TRBD2; abundance: many; CDR3nt: TGTGCCAGCAGCCGACGGGGCGGGACTAGCGGAACCAATGAGCAGTTCTTC; CDR3aa: CASSRRGGTSGTNEQFF
v_gene: TRBV5-1; j_gene: TRBJ2-1; d_gene: TRBD2; abundance: many; CDR3nt: TGCGCCAGCAGCTTGGAACTAGCGGGTCACAATGAGCAGTTCTTC; CDR3aa: CASSLELAGHNEQFF
v_gene: TRBV20-1; j_gene: TRBJ1-2; d_gene: .; abundance: .; CDR3nt: TGCAGTGCGGACGGCGCCTATGGCTACACCTTC; CDR3aa: CSADGAYGYTF
v_gene: TRBV4-1; j_gene: TRBJ2-5; d_gene: TRBD1; abundance: .; CDR3nt: TGCGCCAGCAGCCAGGGGACAGGGGGGGGCCAAGAGACCCAGTACTTC; CDR3aa: CASSQGTGGGQETQYF
v_gene: TRBV24-1; j_gene: TRBJ2-1; d_gene: TRBD1; abundance: .; CDR3nt: TGTGCCACCAGTGATGCAACCGGACAGGGCTACAATGAGCAGTCCTTC; CDR3aa: CATSDATGQGYNEQSF
v_gene: TRBV6-1; j_gene: TRBJ2-1; d_gene: .; abundance: many; CDR3nt: TGTGCCAGCAGTTCCTTGGAAAATGAGCAGTTCTTC; CDR3aa: CASSSLENEQFF
v_gene: TRBV6-1; j_gene: TRBJ2-5; d_gene: TRBD2; abundance: .; CDR3nt: TGTGCCAGCAGTCGGGGAGCGGGAGGGTGGGGAGAGACCCAGTACTTC; CDR3aa: CASSRGAGGWGETQYF
v_gene: TRBV28; j_gene: TRBJ2-7; d_gene: .; abundance: .; CDR3nt: TGTGCCAGCAGACTCACAGGGTCCACCTACGAGCAGTACTTC; CDR3aa: CASRLTGSTYEQYF